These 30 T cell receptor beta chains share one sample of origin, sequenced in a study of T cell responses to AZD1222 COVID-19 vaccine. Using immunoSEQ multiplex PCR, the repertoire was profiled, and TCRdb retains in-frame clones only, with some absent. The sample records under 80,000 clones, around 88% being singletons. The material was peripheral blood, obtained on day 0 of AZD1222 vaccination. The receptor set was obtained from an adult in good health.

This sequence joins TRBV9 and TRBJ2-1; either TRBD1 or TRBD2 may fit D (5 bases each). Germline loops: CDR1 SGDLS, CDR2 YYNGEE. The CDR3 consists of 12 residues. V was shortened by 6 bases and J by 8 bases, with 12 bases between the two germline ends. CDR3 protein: CASTGDGYEQFF. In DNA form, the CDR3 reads TGTGCCAGCACCGGGGACGGGTATGAGCAGTTCTTC.

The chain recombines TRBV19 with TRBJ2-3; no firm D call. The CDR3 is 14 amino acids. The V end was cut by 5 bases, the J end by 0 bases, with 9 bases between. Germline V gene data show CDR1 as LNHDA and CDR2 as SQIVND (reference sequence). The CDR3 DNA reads TGTGCCAGTAGTTTCCTATACAGCACAGATACGCAGTATTTT. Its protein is CASSFLYSTDTQYF.

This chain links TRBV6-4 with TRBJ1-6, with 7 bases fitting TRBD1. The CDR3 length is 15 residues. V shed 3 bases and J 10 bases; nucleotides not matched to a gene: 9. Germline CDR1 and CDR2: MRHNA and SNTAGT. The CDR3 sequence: CASSDDREGGSPLHF. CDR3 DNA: TGTGCCAGCAGTGATGACAGGGAAGGAGGGTCACCCCTCCACTTT.

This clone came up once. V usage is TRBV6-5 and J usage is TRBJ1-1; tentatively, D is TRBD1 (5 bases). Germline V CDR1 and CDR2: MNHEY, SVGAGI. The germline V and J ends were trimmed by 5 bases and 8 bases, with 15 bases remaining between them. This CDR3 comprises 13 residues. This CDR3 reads CASSRRQFSEAFF. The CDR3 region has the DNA TGTGCCAGCAGTCGGCGACAGTTTAGCGAAGCTTTCTTT.

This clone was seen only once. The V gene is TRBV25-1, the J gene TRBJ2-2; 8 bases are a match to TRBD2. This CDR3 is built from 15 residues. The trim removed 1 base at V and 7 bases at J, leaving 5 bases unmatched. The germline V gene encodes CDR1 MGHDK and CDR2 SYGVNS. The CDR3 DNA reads TGTGCCAGCAGTGAATCCCGGGGGGGGATCGGGGAGCTGTTTTTT. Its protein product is CASSESRGGIGELFF.

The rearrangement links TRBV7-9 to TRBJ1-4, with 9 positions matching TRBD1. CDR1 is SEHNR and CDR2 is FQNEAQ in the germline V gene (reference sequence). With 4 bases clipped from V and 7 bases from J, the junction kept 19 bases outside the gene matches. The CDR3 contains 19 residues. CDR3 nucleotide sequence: TGTGCCAGCAGCTCCTCTTTCGGGGACAGGGAATGGGGTGGTGAAAAACTGTTTTTT. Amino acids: CASSSSFGDREWGGEKLFF. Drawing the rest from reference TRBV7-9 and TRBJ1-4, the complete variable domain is DTGVSQNPRHKITKRGQNVTFRCDPISEHNRLYWYRQTLGQGPEFLTYFQNEAQLEKSRLLSDRFSAERPKGSFSTLEIQRTEQGDSAMYLCASSSSFGDREWGGEKLFFGSGTQLSVL.

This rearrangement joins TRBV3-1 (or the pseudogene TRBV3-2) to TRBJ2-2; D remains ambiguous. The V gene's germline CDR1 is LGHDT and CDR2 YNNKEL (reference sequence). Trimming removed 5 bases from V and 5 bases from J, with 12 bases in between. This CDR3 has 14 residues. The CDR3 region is CASSARTRTGELFF. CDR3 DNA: TGTGCCAGCAGCGCCCGGACGAGAACCGGGGAGCTGTTTTTT.

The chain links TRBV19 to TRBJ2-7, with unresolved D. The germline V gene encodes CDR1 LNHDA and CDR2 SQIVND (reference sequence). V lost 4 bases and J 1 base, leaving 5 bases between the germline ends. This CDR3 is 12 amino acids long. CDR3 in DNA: TGTGCCAGTAGTACCGAGTCCTACGAGCAGTACTTC. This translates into CASSTESYEQYF.

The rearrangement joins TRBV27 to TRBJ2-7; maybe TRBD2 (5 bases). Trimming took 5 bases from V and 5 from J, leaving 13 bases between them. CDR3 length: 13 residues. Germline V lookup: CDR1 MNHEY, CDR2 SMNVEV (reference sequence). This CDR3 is CASSPFAGHEQYF. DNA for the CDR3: TGTGCCAGCAGTCCCTTTGCGGGTCACGAGCAGTACTTC.

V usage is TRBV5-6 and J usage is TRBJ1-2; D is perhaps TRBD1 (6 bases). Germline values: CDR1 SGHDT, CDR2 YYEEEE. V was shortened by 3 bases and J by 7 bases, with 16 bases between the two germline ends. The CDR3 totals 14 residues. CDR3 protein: CASSSVDRNSGYTF. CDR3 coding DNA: TGTGCCAGCAGCTCTGTCGACAGGAATAGTGGCTACACCTTC.

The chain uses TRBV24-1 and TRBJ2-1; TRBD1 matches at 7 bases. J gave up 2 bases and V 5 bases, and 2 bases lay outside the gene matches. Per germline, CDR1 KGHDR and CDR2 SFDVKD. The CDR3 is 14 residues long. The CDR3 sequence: CATSGGGTYNEQFF. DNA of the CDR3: TGTGCCACCAGTGGAGGGGGCACCTACAATGAGCAGTTCTTC.

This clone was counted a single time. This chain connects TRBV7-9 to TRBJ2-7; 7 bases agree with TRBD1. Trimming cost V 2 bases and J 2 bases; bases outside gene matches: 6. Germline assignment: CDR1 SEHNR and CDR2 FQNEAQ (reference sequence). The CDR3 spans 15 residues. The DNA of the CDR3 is TGTGCCAGCAGCTTAAGGGACAGCGAAACCTACGAGCAGTACTTC. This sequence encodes CASSLRDSETYEQYF. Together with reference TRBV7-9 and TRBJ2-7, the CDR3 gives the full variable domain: DTGVSQNPRHKITKRGQNVTFRCDPISEHNRLYWYRQTLGQGPEFLTYFQNEAQLEKSRLLSDRFSAERPKGSFSTLEIQRTEQGDSAMYLCASSLRDSETYEQYFGPGTRLTVT.

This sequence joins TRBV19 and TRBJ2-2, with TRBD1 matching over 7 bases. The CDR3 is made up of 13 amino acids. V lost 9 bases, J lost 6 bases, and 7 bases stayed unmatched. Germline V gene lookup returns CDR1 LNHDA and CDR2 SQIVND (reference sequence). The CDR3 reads CARVDRAAGELFF. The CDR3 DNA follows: TGTGCCAGGGTTGACAGGGCTGCCGGGGAGCTGTTTTTT.

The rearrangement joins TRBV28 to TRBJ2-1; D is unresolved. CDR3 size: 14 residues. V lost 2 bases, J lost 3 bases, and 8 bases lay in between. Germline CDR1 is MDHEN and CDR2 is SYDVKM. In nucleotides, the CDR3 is TGTGCCAGCAGTTTAGTCCTAGTCTACAATGAGCAGTTCTTC. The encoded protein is CASSLVLVYNEQFF.

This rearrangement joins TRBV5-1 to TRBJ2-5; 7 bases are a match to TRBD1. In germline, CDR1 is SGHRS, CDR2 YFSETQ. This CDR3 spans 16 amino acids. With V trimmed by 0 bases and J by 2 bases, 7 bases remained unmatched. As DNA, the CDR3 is TGCGCCAGCAGCTTGGCCACGAGCAGGGGGCAAGAGACCCAGTACTTC. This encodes CASSLATSRGQETQYF.

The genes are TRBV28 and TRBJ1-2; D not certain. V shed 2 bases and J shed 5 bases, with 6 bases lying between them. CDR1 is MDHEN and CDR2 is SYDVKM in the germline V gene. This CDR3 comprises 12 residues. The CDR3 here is CASSLPGYGYTF. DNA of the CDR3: TGTGCCAGCAGTTTACCGGGGTATGGCTACACCTTC.

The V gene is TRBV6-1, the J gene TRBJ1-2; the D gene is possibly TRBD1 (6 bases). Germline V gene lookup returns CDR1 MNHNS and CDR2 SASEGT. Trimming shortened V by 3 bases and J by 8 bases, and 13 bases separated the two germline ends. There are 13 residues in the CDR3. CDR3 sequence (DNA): TGTGCCAGCAGTGAGTCAGGGGCGATGGGCTACACCTTC. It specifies CASSESGAMGYTF.

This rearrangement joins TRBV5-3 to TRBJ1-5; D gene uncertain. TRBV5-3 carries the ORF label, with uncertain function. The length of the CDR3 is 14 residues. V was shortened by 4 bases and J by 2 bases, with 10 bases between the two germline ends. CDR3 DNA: TGTGCCAGAAGCCCGACAAAGGGCAATCAGCCCCAGCATTTT. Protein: CARSPTKGNQPQHF.

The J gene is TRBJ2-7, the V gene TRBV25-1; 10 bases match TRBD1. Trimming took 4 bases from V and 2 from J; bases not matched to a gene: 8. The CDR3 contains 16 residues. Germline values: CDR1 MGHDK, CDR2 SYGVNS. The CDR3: CASSGQPGQGPYEQYF. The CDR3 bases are TGTGCCAGCAGTGGACAACCGGGACAGGGGCCCTACGAGCAGTACTTC.

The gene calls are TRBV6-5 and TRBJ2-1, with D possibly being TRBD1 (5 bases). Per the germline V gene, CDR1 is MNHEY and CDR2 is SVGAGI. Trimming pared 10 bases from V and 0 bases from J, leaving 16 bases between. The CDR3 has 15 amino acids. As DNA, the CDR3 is TGTGCCATCGCTTTCCAGGACAACTCCTACAATGAGCAGTTCTTC. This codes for CAIAFQDNSYNEQFF.

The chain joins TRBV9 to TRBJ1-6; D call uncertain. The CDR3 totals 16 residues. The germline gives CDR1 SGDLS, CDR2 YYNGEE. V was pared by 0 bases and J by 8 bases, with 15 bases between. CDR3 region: CASSVGMGITDSPLHF. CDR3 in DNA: TGTGCCAGCAGCGTAGGGATGGGAATAACTGATTCACCCCTCCACTTT.

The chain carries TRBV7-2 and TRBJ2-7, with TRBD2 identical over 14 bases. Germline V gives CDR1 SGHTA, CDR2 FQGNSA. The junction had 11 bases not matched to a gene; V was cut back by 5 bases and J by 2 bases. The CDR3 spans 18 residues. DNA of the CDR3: TGTGCCAGCAGCCCTTCCGGACTAGCGGGAGGCCGCGCCTACGAGCAGTACTTC. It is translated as CASSPSGLAGGRAYEQYF. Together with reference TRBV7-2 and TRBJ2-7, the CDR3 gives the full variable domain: GAGVSQSPSNKVTEKGKDVELRCDPISGHTALYWYRQSLGQGLEFLIYFQGNSAPDKSGLPSDRFSAERTGGSVSTLTIQRTQQEDSAVYLCASSPSGLAGGRAYEQYFGPGTRLTVT.

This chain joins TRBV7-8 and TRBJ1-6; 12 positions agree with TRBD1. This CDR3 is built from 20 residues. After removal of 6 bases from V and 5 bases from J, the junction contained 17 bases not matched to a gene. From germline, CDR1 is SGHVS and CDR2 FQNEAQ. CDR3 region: CASRQRPGQGAGSDNSPLHF. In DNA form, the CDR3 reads TGTGCCAGCAGGCAACGACCGGGACAGGGGGCTGGTAGCGATAATTCACCCCTCCACTTT.

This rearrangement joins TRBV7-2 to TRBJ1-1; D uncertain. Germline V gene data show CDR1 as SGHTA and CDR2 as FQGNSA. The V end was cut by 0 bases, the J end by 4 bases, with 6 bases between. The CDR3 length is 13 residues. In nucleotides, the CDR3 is TGTGCCAGCAGCTTAGCGGAAGGCACTGAAGCTTTCTTT. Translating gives CASSLAEGTEAFF.

The CDR3 bases are TGTGCCAGCAGCGGACTAGCGGGCCATCAAGAGACCCAGTACTTC. Amino acid sequence: CASSGLAGHQETQYF. This sequence joins TRBV6-5 and TRBJ2-5; TRBD2 agrees at 11 bases. Germline V gene data show CDR1 as MNHEY and CDR2 as SVGAGI. With 6 bases clipped from V and 2 bases from J, the junction kept 5 bases outside the gene matches. CDR3 length: 15 amino acids.

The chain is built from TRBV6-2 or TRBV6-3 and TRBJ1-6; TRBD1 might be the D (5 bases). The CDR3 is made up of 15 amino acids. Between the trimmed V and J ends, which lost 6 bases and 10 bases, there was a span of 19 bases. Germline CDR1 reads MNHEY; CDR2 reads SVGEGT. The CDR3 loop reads CASSATGTGGSPLHF. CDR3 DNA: TGTGCCAGCAGCGCTACCGGGACGGGGGGGTCACCCCTCCACTTT.

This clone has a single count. The CDR3 sequence: CASSLHRDRGKDTQYF. For the CDR3, the DNA is TGCGCCAGCAGCTTGCACCGGGACAGGGGAAAGGATACGCAGTATTTT. The rearrangement links TRBV5-1 to TRBJ2-3; 10 nucleotides match TRBD1. This CDR3 is 16 amino acids long. CDR1 is SGHRS, CDR2 YFSETQ, per germline. V was pared by 1 base and J by 6 bases, with 8 bases of the junction left unmatched.

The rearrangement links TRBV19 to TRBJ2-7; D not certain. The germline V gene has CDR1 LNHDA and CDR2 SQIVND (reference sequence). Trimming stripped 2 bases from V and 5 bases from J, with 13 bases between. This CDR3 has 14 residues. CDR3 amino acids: CASSIRHMRDEQYF. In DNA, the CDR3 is TGTGCCAGTAGTATACGACACATGAGAGACGAGCAGTACTTC.

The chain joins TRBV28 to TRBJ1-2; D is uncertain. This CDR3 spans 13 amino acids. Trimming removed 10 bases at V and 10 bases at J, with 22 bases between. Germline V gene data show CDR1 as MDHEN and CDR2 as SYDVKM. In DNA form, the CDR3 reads TGTGCCACAACAGAGAGGGCCCCACTAGACTACACCTTC. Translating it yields CATTERAPLDYTF.

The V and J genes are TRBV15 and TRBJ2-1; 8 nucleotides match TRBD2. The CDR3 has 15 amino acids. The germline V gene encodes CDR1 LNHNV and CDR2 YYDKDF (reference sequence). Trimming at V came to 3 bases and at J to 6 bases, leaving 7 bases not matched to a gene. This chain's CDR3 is CATSRKTSASNEQFF. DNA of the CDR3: TGTGCCACCAGCAGGAAGACTAGCGCGTCCAATGAGCAGTTCTTC.